Following are 16 T cell receptor beta chains from one sample sequenced in a study of T cell responses to AZD1222 COVID-19 vaccine. Using immunoSEQ multiplex PCR, the repertoire was profiled, and TCRdb retains in-frame clones only, with some absent. This sample has 120,000 to 150,000 clones; 80% to 95% occur once, and the top ten carry approximately 2.7%. The specimen comprised peripheral blood, sampled on day 0 of MenACWY control vaccination. Receptors were obtained from an adult in good health.

The chain uses TRBV18 and TRBJ2-3; D is ambiguous. This CDR3 region has 12 residues. Per the germline V gene, CDR1 is KGHSH and CDR2 is LQKENI. The V end lost 2 bases, the J end lost 5 bases, and 5 bases lay between the germline ends. The CDR3 coding sequence is TGTGCCAGCTCACCAAGAGGAGATACGCAGTATTTT. Protein: CASSPRGDTQYF.

V and J are TRBV5-6 and TRBJ1-5; D gene ambiguous. V lost 4 bases and J 3 bases, leaving 11 bases between the germline ends. The CDR3 loop spans 14 amino acids. Germline CDR1 is SGHDT and CDR2 is YYEEEE. The CDR3 spells CASSVWTANQPQHF. In DNA, the CDR3 is TGTGCCAGCAGCGTGTGGACGGCCAATCAGCCCCAGCATTTT.

In regard to this clone: Other DNA sequences in this sample translate to the same CDR3. The chain recombines TRBV7-9 with TRBJ2-1; unclear D gene. Germline CDR1 reads SEHNR; CDR2 reads FQNEAQ (reference sequence). The CDR3 contains 14 residues. The V and J ends lost 1 base and 4 bases respectively, with 8 bases between them. For the CDR3, the DNA is TGTGCCAGCAGCTTAGGGGGAAGTTACAATGAGCAGTTCTTC. It translates to CASSLGGSYNEQFF.

CDR3 region: CAIRGGAEAFF. The DNA of the CDR3 is TGTGCCATCAGAGGGGGGGCTGAAGCTTTCTTT. The V and J genes are TRBV10-3 and TRBJ1-1; the D gene is possibly TRBD1 (6 bases). CDR3 size: 11 residues. V lost 6 bases and J 6 bases, leaving 8 bases between the germline ends. Germline V CDR1 and CDR2: ENHRY, SYGVKD.

The chain joins TRBV5-4 to TRBJ1-2; 7 nucleotides line up with TRBD1. The CDR3 has 14 residues. V lost 1 base and J lost 2; bases outside the gene matches: 2. The germline V gene encodes CDR1 SGHNT and CDR2 YYREEE (reference sequence). The CDR3 is CASSLKGGNYGYTF. In DNA form, the CDR3 reads TGTGCCAGCAGCTTGAAAGGGGGCAACTATGGCTACACCTTC.

The chain uses TRBV30 and TRBJ1-5; D is possibly TRBD1 (5 bases). Between the trimmed V and J ends, which lost 2 bases and 5 bases, there was a span of 10 bases. Germline-derived CDR1 and CDR2 are GTSNPN and SVGIG (reference sequence). The CDR3 extends over 13 amino acids. This CDR3 is CAWSRRAYQPQHF. The CDR3 DNA reads TGTGCCTGGAGTCGCAGGGCGTATCAGCCCCAGCATTTT.

This clone has more than one count but fewer than ten. The chain carries TRBV2 and TRBJ1-5, with D unclear. Germline loops: CDR1 SNHLY, CDR2 FYNNEI. The CDR3 has 15 residues. Trimming left V 7 bases short and J 0 bases short, with 13 bases between. In DNA form, the CDR3 reads TGTGCCAGCACGAGGACCTCCTATAGCAATCAGCCCCAGCATTTT. Protein sequence: CASTRTSYSNQPQHF.

The V call is TRBV5-1, the J call TRBJ2-5; no reliable D call. Germline V gene sequence: CDR1 SGHRS, CDR2 YFSETQ. Trimming removed 4 bases at V and 4 bases at J, with 11 bases between. This CDR3 contains 13 residues. The CDR3 here is CASSLQPLETQYF. The CDR3 DNA reads as TGCGCCAGCAGCCTCCAGCCTCTAGAGACCCAGTACTTC.

V usage is TRBV7-6 and J usage is TRBJ1-4; the D gene is possibly TRBD1 (5 bases). In germline, CDR1 is SGHVS, CDR2 FNYEAQ. V was shortened by 4 bases and J by 7 bases, with 16 bases between the two germline ends. The CDR3 has 15 amino acids. The CDR3 DNA is TGTGCCAGCAGCTCCGCTTGGGGGAAGGGTGAAAAACTGTTTTTT. It specifies CASSSAWGKGEKLFF.

The chain is built from TRBV9 and TRBJ1-2, with D perhaps matching TRBD1 (5 bases). Germline V gene data show CDR1 as SGDLS and CDR2 as YYNGEE. This CDR3 comprises 14 residues. V was clipped by 4 bases and J by 4 bases, with 14 bases between them. The CDR3 spells CASSRDSQLYGYTF. As DNA, the CDR3 is TGTGCCAGCAGCCGTGACAGTCAACTCTATGGCTACACCTTC.

This rearrangement joins TRBV28 to TRBJ2-5; 7 bases are shared with TRBD2. J was trimmed by 5 bases and V by 7 bases; bases with no gene match: 19. There are 17 residues in the CDR3. Germline loops: CDR1 MDHEN, CDR2 SYDVKM. CDR3 bases: TGTGCCAGCACCTCCCGGTCGTGGCGGACCGGGGGGGAGACCCAGTACTTC. It specifies CASTSRSWRTGGETQYF.

This chain links TRBV7-2 with TRBJ2-7, with D possibly matching TRBD2 (6 bases). V lost 3 bases to trimming and J lost 1 base, with 13 bases between them. Germline-derived CDR1 and CDR2 are SGHTA and FQGNSA. There are 15 residues in the CDR3. This CDR3 reads CASSFPNGRSYEQYF. In DNA form, the CDR3 reads TGTGCCAGCAGCTTCCCGAACGGGAGATCCTACGAGCAGTACTTC.

V is TRBV11-2 and J is TRBJ2-2, with unresolved D. The germline V gene encodes CDR1 SGHAT and CDR2 FQNNGV. There are 15 residues in the CDR3. V was pared by 2 bases and J by 6 bases, with 13 bases between. The DNA of the CDR3 is TGTGCCAGCAGCTTAAGATGGACGGGTGCCGGGGAGCTGTTTTTT. Translation: CASSLRWTGAGELFF.

The rearrangement joins TRBV25-1 to TRBJ1-5, with 7 bases that match TRBD1. V shed 5 bases and J 1 base; nucleotides not matched to a gene: 8. The germline V gene encodes CDR1 MGHDK and CDR2 SYGVNS. This CDR3 spans 16 amino acids. The CDR3: CASSPTTGRSNQPQHF. The DNA of the CDR3 is TGTGCCAGCAGTCCAACGACAGGGAGGAGCAATCAGCCCCAGCATTTT. Looking up the rest from reference TRBV25-1 and TRBJ1-5 gives the full variable domain: EADIYQTPRYLVIGTGKKITLECSQTMGHDKMYWYQQDPGMELHLIHYSYGVNSTEKGDLSSESTVSRIRTEHFPLTLESARPSHTSQYLCASSPTTGRSNQPQHFGDGTRLSIL.

This rearrangement joins TRBV4-1 to TRBJ1-3; tentative D call: TRBD1 (5 bases). Trimming stripped 0 bases from V and 2 bases from J, with 11 bases between. CDR1 MGHRA and CDR2 YSYEKL come from the germline V gene. The length of the CDR3 is 16 residues. The CDR3 sequence is CASSQDSGRAGNTIYF. CDR3 coding DNA: TGCGCCAGCAGCCAAGATTCAGGGAGAGCTGGAAACACCATATATTTT.

This chain uses TRBV11-2 with TRBJ2-1, with 9 bases fitting TRBD2. Germline values: CDR1 SGHAT, CDR2 FQNNGV. The ends lost 1 base at V and 8 bases at J; junction bases unmatched: 12. The CDR3 has 17 residues. CDR3 residues: CASSLGPPAGGLYEQFF. CDR3 bases: TGTGCCAGCAGCTTAGGGCCCCCGGCGGGAGGGTTATATGAGCAGTTCTTC.